This T cell receptor beta chain was recorded in a study of siplizumab effects on memory and regulatory T cells. General study points: Proliferating siplizumab-culture Treg suppressive function went unconfirmed. Naive T cells appeared more varied than memory cells and looked like key alloresponse contributors.

Per individual sample, around 9.1 x 10^4 TCR templates were assayed. The protocol was immunoSEQ multiplex PCR, while the TCRdb copy is restricted to in-frame clones and leaves out a portion. The sample carries tens of thousands of clones, around 95% recorded once. A note on this clone: Its antigen remains unknown.

CDR3 length: 15 residues. The germline gives CDR1 SGHRS, CDR2 YFSETQ. J lost 1 base, V lost 0 bases, and 2 bases had no gene match. The sample taken for sequencing was naive CD4+ T cells sorted from blood. The chain is built from TRBV5-1 and TRBJ2-3; 7 positions agree with TRBD1. The TCR comes from a human donor in good health. For the CDR3, the DNA is TGCGCCAGCAGCTTGGGAGGGACAGGCACAGATACGCAGTATTTT. Residues: CASSLGGTGTDTQYF. Full variable domain (remainder filled in from reference TRBV5-1 and TRBJ2-3): KAGVTQTPRYLIKTRGQQVTLSCSPISGHRSVSWYQQTPGQGLQFLFEYFSETQRNKGNFPGRFSGRQFSNSRSEMNVSTLELGDSALYLCASSLGGTGTDTQYFGPGTRLTVL.